The rows below give T cell receptor beta chains drawn from one sample of a study of shared clonotypes between healthy human individuals. Assay used: immunoSEQ multiplex PCR; TCRdb lists only in-frame clones, some missing. The table shows about 700,000 clones, with less than 85% occurring only once. The sequencing input was memory CD4+ T cells sorted from blood. These receptors were collected from a woman aged 25 to 39 in good health. CDR3s include the opening cysteine and the closing phenylalanine or tryptophan. The order of the fields is J gene, V gene, D gene, clone size, CDR3 protein, CDR3 DNA. D genes are given only for firm matches. Rows may omit the clone size; those that give it use once, few, many or a size class.

>TRBJ2-7|TRBV5-1|TRBD1|-
CASSSGQGDEQYF
TGCGCCAGCAGCTCCGGACAGGGGGACGAGCAGTACTTC
>TRBJ2-7|TRBV5-1|TRBD1|once
CASSFDRGHNYEQYF
TGCGCCAGCAGCTTTGACAGGGGGCACAACTACGAGCAGTACTTC
>TRBJ1-4|TRBV6-5|-|-
CASSYSRTNEKLFF
TGTGCCAGCAGTTACTCGAGGACTAATGAAAAACTGTTTTTT
>TRBJ2-7|TRBV7-2|-|-
CASSLWRAYEQYF
TGTGCCAGCAGCTTATGGAGGGCCTACGAGCAGTACTTC
>TRBJ2-1|TRBV6-5|-|many
CASSSMIIIYNEQFF
TGTGCCAGCAGTTCCATGATCATCATATACAATGAGCAGTTCTTC
>TRBJ1-1|TRBV27|TRBD1|-
CASSWTGGVTEAFF
TGTGCCAGCAGTTGGACAGGGGGTGTCACTGAAGCTTTCTTT
>TRBJ2-7|TRBV5-1|TRBD1|-
CASSLVTGGGYEQYF
TGCGCCAGCAGCTTGGTTACAGGGGGAGGATACGAGCAGTACTTC
>TRBJ1-2|TRBV19|TRBD1|-
CASSTQDRLRGYTF
TGTGCCAGTAGTACCCAGGACAGGCTTCGGGGCTACACCTTC
>TRBJ2-7|TRBV5-4|TRBD2|-
CASSLDPGTSYEQYF
TGTGCCAGCAGCTTGGATCCGGGGACTAGCTACGAGCAGTACTTC
>TRBJ1-6|TRBV5-4|-|few
CASSLDREHNSPLHF
TGTGCCAGCAGCTTGGACAGGGAACATAATTCACCCCTCCACTTT
>TRBJ2-1|TRBV14|TRBD2|-
CASSSRTSGIRTYNEQFF
TGTGCCAGCAGCTCCAGGACTAGCGGGATTCGAACCTACAATGAGCAGTTCTTC
>TRBJ1-5|TRBV7-2|-|-
CASSFTSYSNQPQHF
TGTGCCAGCAGCTTTACAAGTTATAGCAATCAGCCCCAGCATTTT
>TRBJ2-1|TRBV9|-|-
CASSISGAPGYNEQFF
TGTGCCAGCAGCATTAGCGGAGCGCCAGGTTACAATGAGCAGTTCTTC
>TRBJ2-7|TRBV4-2|-|-
CASSRRLSAEQYF
TGTGCCAGCAGCCGTCGACTGAGTGCGGAGCAGTACTTC
>TRBJ2-5|TRBV11-3|TRBD2|-
CASSASAPTSGRGETQYF
TGTGCCAGCAGCGCTAGTGCCCCGACTAGCGGGAGGGGTGAGACCCAGTACTTC
>TRBJ2-5|TRBV18|-|-
CASSPGSQETQYF
TGTGCCAGCTCACCGGGATCACAAGAGACCCAGTACTTC
>TRBJ1-1|TRBV6-1|-|once
CASSKTVAPPEAFF
TGTGCCAGCAGTAAGACAGTAGCCCCGCCCGAAGCTTTCTTT
>TRBJ2-1|TRBV19|TRBD1|once
CATGRGRRYEQFF
TGTGCCACCGGCAGGGGGCGCAGGTATGAGCAGTTCTTC
>TRBJ1-1|TRBV20-1|-|-
CSARAFEAFF
TGCAGTGCTAGAGCTTTTGAAGCTTTCTTT
>TRBJ2-2|TRBV7-3|-|few
CASSLIVTGELFF
TGTGCCAGCAGCTTAATCGTTACCGGGGAGCTGTTTTTT
>TRBJ2-7|TRBV4-1|-|-
CASSPRSDDHEQYF
TGCGCCAGCAGCCCTAGGAGTGACGACCACGAGCAGTACTTC
>TRBJ1-2|TRBV20-1|-|-
CSAISVYGYTF
TGCAGTGCCATCTCAGTGTATGGCTACACCTTC
>TRBJ2-1|TRBV28|-|-
CATQGSGTTYNEQFF
TGTGCCACCCAGGGGAGCGGGACCACCTACAATGAGCAGTTCTTC
>TRBJ2-1|TRBV5-1|-|-
CASSLVASSSYNEQFF
TGCGCCAGCAGCTTGGTCGCGTCAAGCTCCTACAATGAGCAGTTCTTC
>TRBJ2-7|TRBV5-1|TRBD2|-
CASSAAGLAETYEQYF
TGCGCCAGCAGCGCGGCCGGACTAGCGGAGACCTACGAGCAGTACTTC
>TRBJ1-2|TRBV2|TRBD1|many
CASSEDWTGGGGYTF
TGTGCCAGCAGTGAAGATTGGACAGGGGGCGGTGGCTACACCTTC
>TRBJ2-7|TRBV28|TRBD2|-
CASSPSGRAVQYF
TGTGCCAGCAGTCCAAGCGGGAGGGCCGTGCAGTACTTC
>TRBJ1-5|TRBV7-9|-|-
CASSADRFGNQPQHF
TGTGCCAGCAGCGCCGACCGGTTTGGGAATCAGCCCCAGCATTTT
>TRBJ2-7|TRBV28|-|few
CASSLRRLGGEQYF
TGTGCCAGCAGCCTCAGACGGTTGGGCGGCGAGCAGTACTTC
>TRBJ1-1|TRBV6-6|-|-
CASSPGPMNTEAFF
TGTGCCAGCAGCCCGGGACCCATGAACACTGAAGCTTTCTTT
>TRBJ2-5|TRBV11-2|-|-
CASSLALRETQYF
TGTGCCAGCAGCTTAGCTTTACGAGAGACCCAGTACTTC
>TRBJ1-2|TRBV18|-|-
CASSQGSAYGYTF
TGTGCCAGCTCACAGGGGAGTGCCTATGGCTACACCTTC
>TRBJ2-1|TRBV7-3|TRBD1|-
CASSLTGTGAPNEQFF
TGTGCCAGCAGCTTAACCGGGACAGGGGCCCCGAATGAGCAGTTCTTC
>TRBJ2-7|TRBV4-1|TRBD2|-
CASSQVPSGRPEQYF
TGCGCCAGCAGCCAAGTTCCTAGCGGGAGGCCGGAGCAGTACTTC
>TRBJ2-2|TRBV5-1|TRBD2|once
CASSLDLAGVNGELFF
TGCGCCAGCAGCTTGGACCTAGCGGGAGTAAACGGGGAGCTGTTTTTT
>TRBJ1-4|TRBV19|-|-
CASTSRPLNEKLFF
TGTGCCAGCACCAGCAGGCCCCTCAATGAAAAACTGTTTTTT
>TRBJ2-1|TRBV9|TRBD2|-
CASSVEGREMNEQFF
TGTGCCAGCAGCGTAGAAGGGCGGGAGATGAATGAGCAGTTCTTC
>TRBJ2-7|TRBV5-1|-|-
CASSPDSSGIEQYF
TGCGCCAGCAGCCCCGACAGTAGTGGCATCGAGCAGTACTTC
>TRBJ2-2|TRBV28|-|-
CASSLYIPGELFF
TGTGCCAGCAGTTTATATATCCCCGGGGAGCTGTTTTTT
>TRBJ2-1|TRBV18|-|-
CASSRGTDNEQFF
TGTGCCAGCTCACGCGGGACAGACAATGAGCAGTTCTTC
>TRBJ2-7|TRBV12-2|-|few
CASRLKRTNPYEQYF
TGTGCAAGTCGCTTAAAGCGGACTAACCCCTACGAGCAGTACTTC
>TRBJ2-7|TRBV6-6|TRBD2|-
CASNDGRSSYEQYF
TGTGCCAGCAATGACGGGAGGAGCTCCTACGAGCAGTACTTC
>TRBJ1-6|TRBV7-9|-|-
CASSLPSMYSPLHF
TGTGCCAGCAGCCTCCCCTCGATGTATTCACCCCTCCACTTT
>TRBJ2-7|TRBV5-1|TRBD2|-
CASNLGLAGTWEQYF
TGCGCCAGCAACCTCGGACTAGCGGGGACTTGGGAGCAGTACTTC
>TRBJ2-7|TRBV7-2|-|-
CASSLGFMGDYEQYF
TGTGCCAGCAGCTTAGGTTTTATGGGGGACTACGAGCAGTACTTC
>TRBJ1-3|TRBV25-1|-|-
CASSSPPGGFFGNTIYF
TGTGCCAGCAGTAGTCCGCCTGGAGGGTTTTTTGGAAACACCATATATTTT
>TRBJ2-3|TRBV19|TRBD2|few
CASTTSGSPTQYF
TGTGCCAGTACGACTAGCGGGAGCCCTACGCAGTATTTT
>TRBJ2-1|TRBV11-2|TRBD2|-
CASSSQLAGVSYNEQFF
TGTGCCAGCAGCTCTCAACTAGCGGGAGTTTCCTACAATGAGCAGTTCTTC
>TRBJ1-2|TRBV19|TRBD1|-
CASRRKGAGDVRFF
TGTGCCAGTAGGAGAAAGGGGGCAGGGGATGTCCGCTTCTTC
>TRBJ1-4|TRBV5-5|-|many
CASSLLGMAEKLFF
TGTGCCAGCAGCTTGCTGGGTATGGCTGAAAAACTGTTTTTT
>TRBJ2-2|TRBV18|-|few
CASSPGQLDTGELFF
TGTGCCAGCTCACCAGGACAACTCGACACCGGGGAGCTGTTTTTT
>TRBJ2-5|TRBV29-1|TRBD1|-
CSVVADRLETQYF
TGCAGCGTTGTTGCGGACAGGTTGGAGACCCAGTACTTC
>TRBJ2-1|TRBV5-3|TRBD2|-
CARSLDLAGFAYNEQFF
TGTGCCAGAAGCTTGGATCTAGCGGGATTTGCCTACAATGAGCAGTTCTTC